The clone carrying this T cell receptor (beta chain) was picked up one time. In the study's own analysis: Estimation of nucleated cell counts relied on the amplification of reference gene primers. TCRdb's table, derived via immunoSEQ multiplex PCR, lists solely in-frame clones and lacks some. V, J and clone size are those of that table, while D and trimming were read from the DNA. The sample includes about 68,000 clones, about nine tenths of them seen just once. Germline assignment: CDR1 MNHEY and CDR2 SMNVEV (reference sequence). This CDR3 region has 16 residues. V was cut by 1 base and J by 4 bases, with 13 bases left in between. This sample was taken from a study of blood T cell repertoires in COVID-19.

The specimen was peripheral blood. This sequence was found in a man younger than 40 with acute or convalescent COVID-19. The chain joins TRBV27 to TRBJ2-2, with D perhaps TRBD1 (6 bases). CDR3 bases: TGTGCCAGCAGTTTATGGGCAGGGACAACCACCGGGGAGCTGTTTTTT. It codes for CASSLWAGTTTGELFF.